This section outlines one T cell receptor beta chain sequence together with its context. This record belongs to a study of control samples from healthy donors and cancer patients. Sequencing was performed with immunoSEQ multiplex PCR; in TCRdb, only in-frame clones are kept and a portion is missing. The sample gives 63,000 or so clones, 84% of which show up once; roughly 28% is in the top ten. V dropped 5 bases and J dropped 3 bases, with 14 bases sitting between them. The CDR3 loop spans 14 amino acids. CDR1 is SGHTA, CDR2 FQGTGA, per germline. The sample comprised blood. The chain is built from TRBV7-3 and TRBJ2-7; possibly TRBD2 for D (6 bases). The TCR was taken from a man aged 50 to 60 in good health. The CDR3 spells CASSPSAGGYEQYF. CDR3 sequence (DNA): TGTGCCAGCAGCCCGTCAGCGGGCGGCTACGAGCAGTACTTC. The full variable domain, in which reference TRBV7-3 and TRBJ2-7 provide the parts outside the CDR3, is GAGVSQTPSNKVTEKGKYVELRCDPISGHTALYWYRQSLGQGPEFLIYFQGTGAADDSGLPNDRFFAVRPEGSVSTLKIQRTERGDSAVYLCASSPSAGGYEQYFGPGTRLTVT.